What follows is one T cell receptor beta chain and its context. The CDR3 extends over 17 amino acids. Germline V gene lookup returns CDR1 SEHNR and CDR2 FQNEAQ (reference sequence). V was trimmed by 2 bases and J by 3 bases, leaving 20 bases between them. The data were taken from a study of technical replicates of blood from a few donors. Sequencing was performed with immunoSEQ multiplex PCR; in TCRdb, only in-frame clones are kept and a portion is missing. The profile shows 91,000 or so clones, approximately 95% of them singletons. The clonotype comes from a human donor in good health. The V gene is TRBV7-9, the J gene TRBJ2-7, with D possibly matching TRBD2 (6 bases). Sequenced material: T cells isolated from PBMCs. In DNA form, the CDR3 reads TGTGCCAGCAGCTTAAACCCGGGAGCGGGCGTTTACTACGAGCAGTACTTC. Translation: CASSLNPGAGVYYEQYF. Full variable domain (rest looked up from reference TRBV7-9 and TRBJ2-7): DTGVSQNPRHKITKRGQNVTFRCDPISEHNRLYWYRQTLGQGPEFLTYFQNEAQLEKSRLLSDRFSAERPKGSFSTLEIQRTEQGDSAMYLCASSLNPGAGVYYEQYFGPGTRLTVT.